This T cell receptor (beta chain) was found in a study of T-cell reconstitution after alpha-beta-depleted transplantation in children. This clonotype was seen repeatedly, ten times or more. V shed 6 bases, J shed 1 base, and the junction held 9 bases outside the gene matches. The CDR3 contains 15 residues. Germline lookup yields CDR1 DFQATT and CDR2 SNEGSKA (reference sequence). It was with unique molecular identifiers that the TCRbeta library was prepared. From the PCR reads, TCRdb called clonotypes with MiXCR, one entry per CDR3 protein. The repertoire holds roughly 70,000 distinct CDR3 sequences, with 4% to 5% as singletons.

Sequencing used PBMCs, mostly from graft donor cells, obtained 180 days after TCRalphabeta/CD19-depleted stem cell transplant. The chain uses TRBV20-1 and TRBJ1-1; 9 bases line up with TRBD1. This receptor was identified in a boy younger than two who had a stem cell transplant for acute myeloid leukemia, so the T cells may come from the graft donor. Here the CDR3 reads CSANPGTGQNTEAFF. The CDR3, as DNA: TGCAGTGCCAATCCCGGGACAGGGCAGAACACTGAAGCTTTCTTT.